One sample yielded the 5 T cell receptor beta chains listed below, sequenced in a study of Ad26.COV2.S vaccination and SARS-CoV-2 variants. Treatment indicated: 19 received Ad26.COV2.S at low or high dose, single or two shots; about 5 received placebo; per-sample allocation not given. The study sampled participants on day 63 after the first vaccine or placebo injection. Profiled with immunoSEQ multiplex PCR; TCRdb holds only in-frame clones, not every one. The sample has about 350,000 clones, about 85% seen once. Material: peripheral blood, obtained in a trial of Ad26.COV2.S vaccine versus placebo. The receptor source for this set is a person aged 18-65 years who received the Ad26.COV2.S COVID-19 vaccine or a placebo.

The CDR3 here is CASSLSPTGLGETQYF. The CDR3 coding sequence is TGCGCCAGCAGCTTGTCCCCGACAGGGTTGGGTGAGACCCAGTACTTC. V is TRBV5-1 and J is TRBJ2-5; 7 bases agree with TRBD1. CDR1 SGHRS and CDR2 YFSETQ come from the germline V gene. Trimming took 1 base from V and 5 from J; bases not matched to a gene: 11. CDR3 length: 16 residues.

V and J are TRBV30 and TRBJ1-5, with D maybe TRBD1 (6 bases). This CDR3 comprises 13 residues. V gave up 2 bases and J gave up 4 bases, with 9 bases separating them. In germline, CDR1 is GTSNPN, CDR2 SVGIG (reference sequence). This chain's CDR3 is CAWSFQGNQPQHF. CDR3 DNA sequence: TGTGCCTGGAGTTTTCAGGGGAATCAGCCCCAGCATTTT.

V usage is TRBV9 and J usage is TRBJ1-3; possible D gene TRBD1, 6 bases. Germline CDR1 reads SGDLS; CDR2 reads YYNGEE. The CDR3 loop spans 15 amino acids. The V end lost 0 bases, the J end lost 4 bases, and 11 bases lay between the germline ends. The CDR3 nucleotides read TGTGCCAGCAGCGTAGACAGGGCAAGAGGAAACACCATATATTTT. It yields the protein CASSVDRARGNTIYF.

CDR3: CASRLPGQGDDEQYF. DNA for the CDR3: TGTGCCAGCAGACTACCGGGACAGGGGGACGACGAGCAGTACTTC. The chain recombines TRBV3-1 (or the pseudogene TRBV3-2) with TRBJ2-7; TRBD1 matches 11 bases. CDR1 is LGHDT and CDR2 is YNNKEL in the germline V gene (reference sequence). V dropped 6 bases and J dropped 5; count of bases not matched to a gene: 9. The CDR3 is 15 residues long.

The CDR3 sequence: CASSQTTAANYGYTF. CDR3 DNA sequence: TGCGCCAGCAGCCAGACGACAGCCGCTAACTATGGCTACACCTTC. The chain combines TRBV4-3 with TRBJ1-2, with a weak D call TRBD1 (5 bases). Germline assignment: CDR1 LGHNA and CDR2 YSLEER. Deletions cut 3 bases from V and 0 bases from J, with 11 bases between. This CDR3 region has 15 residues.